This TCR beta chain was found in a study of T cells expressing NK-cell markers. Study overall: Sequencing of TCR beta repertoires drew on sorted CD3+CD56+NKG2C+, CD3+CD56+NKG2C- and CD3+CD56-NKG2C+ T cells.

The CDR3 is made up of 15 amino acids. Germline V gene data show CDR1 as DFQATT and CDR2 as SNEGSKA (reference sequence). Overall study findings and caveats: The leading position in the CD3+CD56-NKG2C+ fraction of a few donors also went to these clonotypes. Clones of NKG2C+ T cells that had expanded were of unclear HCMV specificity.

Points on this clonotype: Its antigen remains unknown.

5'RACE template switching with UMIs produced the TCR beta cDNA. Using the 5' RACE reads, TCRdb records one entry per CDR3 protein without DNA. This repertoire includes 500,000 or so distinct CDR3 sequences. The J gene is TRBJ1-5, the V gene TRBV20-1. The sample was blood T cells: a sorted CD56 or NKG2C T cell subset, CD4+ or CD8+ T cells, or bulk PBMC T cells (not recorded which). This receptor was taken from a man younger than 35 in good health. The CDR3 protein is CSARSETGINQPQHF.